This TCR beta chain was captured in a study of CD8 T cells in ankylosing spondylitis. TCRdb ran MiXCR on the 5' RACE reads and lists one entry per CDR3 protein. Of over 20,000 distinct CDR3 sequences in the sample, about 15% are singletons; the top ten hold 25% to 30%. V shed 1 base and J shed 9 bases, with 9 bases lying between them. This CDR3 is 13 amino acids long. CDR1 and CDR2 from the germline V gene are MDHEN and SYDVKM. This clonotype was counted a single time. A much larger clone sits a single nucleotide away, making a read error possible. The TCR originated in a male donor with ankylosing spondylitis or in good health (not recorded which). Material for sequencing was blood. This chain joins TRBV28 and TRBJ2-2; D remains ambiguous. Written as DNA, the CDR3 is TGTGCCAGCAGTTTATTGGCCACTTGGGAGCTGTTTTTT. This sequence encodes CASSLLATWELFF.